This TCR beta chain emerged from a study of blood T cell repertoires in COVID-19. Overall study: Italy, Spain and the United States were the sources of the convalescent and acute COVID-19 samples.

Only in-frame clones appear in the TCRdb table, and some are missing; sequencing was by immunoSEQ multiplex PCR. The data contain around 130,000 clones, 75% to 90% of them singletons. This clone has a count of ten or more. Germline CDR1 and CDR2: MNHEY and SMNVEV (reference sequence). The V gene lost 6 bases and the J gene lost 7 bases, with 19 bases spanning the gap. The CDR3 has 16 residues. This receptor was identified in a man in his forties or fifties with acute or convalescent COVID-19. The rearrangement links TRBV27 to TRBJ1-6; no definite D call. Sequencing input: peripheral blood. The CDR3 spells CASRNPGSAGNSPLHF. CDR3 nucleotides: TGTGCCAGCAGGAACCCCGGGTCCGCGGGCAATTCACCCCTCCACTTT.